This T cell receptor beta chain is drawn from a study of T cell repertoires in cytomegalovirus infection. CDR1 and CDR2 (germline): LNHDA, SQIVND (reference sequence). V was cut by 7 bases and J by 7 bases, with 21 bases left in between. The CDR3 runs 15 residues. TCRdb independently ran MiXCR on the reads; one entry per CDR3 protein. The table includes 250,000 to 300,000 distinct CDR3 sequences, roughly 25% detected once. The source material was PBMCs. The chain employs TRBV19 and TRBJ2-3; D is perhaps TRBD1 (7 bases). The sequence came from a human donor in good health (CMV status not recorded). Some clones in this sample may be carry-over from other donors' samples. In nucleotides, the CDR3 is TGTGCCAGTAACCTCCCAGGGGGGCAGAGAAATACGCAGTATTTT. Amino acids: CASNLPGGQRNTQYF.